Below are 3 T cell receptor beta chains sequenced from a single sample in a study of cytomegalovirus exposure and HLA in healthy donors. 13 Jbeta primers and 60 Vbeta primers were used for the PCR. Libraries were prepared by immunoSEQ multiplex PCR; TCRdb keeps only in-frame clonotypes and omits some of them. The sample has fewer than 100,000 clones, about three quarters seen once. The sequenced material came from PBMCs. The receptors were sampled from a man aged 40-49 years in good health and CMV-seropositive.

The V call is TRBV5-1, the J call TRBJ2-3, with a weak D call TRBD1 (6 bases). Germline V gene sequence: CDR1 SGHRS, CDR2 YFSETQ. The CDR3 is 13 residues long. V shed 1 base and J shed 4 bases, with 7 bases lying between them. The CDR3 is CASSLTGPDTQYF. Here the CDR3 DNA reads TGCGCCAGCAGCTTGACAGGGCCAGATACGCAGTATTTT.

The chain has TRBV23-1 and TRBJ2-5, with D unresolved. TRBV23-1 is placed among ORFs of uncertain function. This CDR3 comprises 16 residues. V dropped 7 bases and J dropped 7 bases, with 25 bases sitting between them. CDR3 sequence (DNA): TGCGCCAGCACCCAAGGAAGGATCCTACCTCGCGGGACCCAGTACTTC. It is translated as CASTQGRILPRGTQYF.

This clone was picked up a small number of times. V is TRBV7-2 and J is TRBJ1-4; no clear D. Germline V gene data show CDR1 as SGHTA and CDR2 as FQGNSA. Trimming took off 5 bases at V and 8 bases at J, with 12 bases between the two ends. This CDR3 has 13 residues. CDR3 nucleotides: TGTGCCAGCAGCCCCCGACGGCGGGAAAAACTGTTTTTT. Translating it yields CASSPRRREKLFF.